A selection of T cell receptor beta chains follows, all from one sample in a study of early stage breast cancer tumors. The method was immunoSEQ multiplex PCR; TCRdb's version includes in-frame clones alone and lacks a portion of them. Counted here are 51,000 or so clones, roughly 80% occurring once; the ten biggest clones make up roughly 1.5%. Specimen: blood. The receptors stem from a person aged 45 to 60 with breast cancer. Both conserved end residues are part of each CDR3. A D gene is named only where the DNA matches it firmly. Clone sizes are given selectively: once, few, many, or a class where the clone is expanded.

>few|TRBV2|TRBD1|TRBJ2-7
TGTGCCAGCAGTCCACAGGGGTACGAGCAGTACTTC
CASSPQGYEQYF
>once|TRBV6-1|TRBD1|TRBJ1-4
TGTGCCAGCAGTTCAGGGGGGGTTAATGAAAAACTGTTTTTT
CASSSGGVNEKLFF
>few|TRBV15|TRBD1|TRBJ1-2
TGTGCCACCAGCAGAGGACAGGGAGGGATCAACTATGGCTACACCTTC
CATSRGQGGINYGYTF
>once|TRBV18|.|TRBJ1-5
TGTGCCAGCTCACCACTGGACTTTGGGGGTCAGCCCCAGCATTTT
CASSPLDFGGQPQHF
>.|TRBV7-6|TRBD2|TRBJ2-7
TGTGCCAGCAGCCCGAGCGGGGTCGCCGAGCAGTACTTC
CASSPSGVAEQYF
>.|TRBV10-3|TRBD1|TRBJ1-2
TGTGCCGTCCGGGACAGTGGTTTATATGGCTACACCTTC
CAVRDSGLYGYTF
>.|TRBV5-1|.|TRBJ1-2
TGCGCCACCGGAGCCACACCGGAGGGCTACACCTTC
CATGATPEGYTF
>.|TRBV7-3|TRBD2|TRBJ2-2
TGTGCCAGCAGCTTAGCGGGAGCGAACACCGGGGAGCTGTTTTTT
CASSLAGANTGELFF
>.|TRBV7-2|.|TRBJ1-5
TGTGCCAGCAGCTTAAATAGCTTTCAGCCCCAGCATTTT
CASSLNSFQPQHF
>.|TRBV11-3|.|TRBJ2-3
TGTGCCAGCAGCTTTAGCGGCACAGATACGCAGTATTTT
CASSFSGTDTQYF
>.|TRBV2|.|TRBJ2-3
TGTGCCAGCACACCCGGTTTAACCACAGATACGCAGTATTTT
CASTPGLTTDTQYF
>.|TRBV11-2|.|TRBJ1-1
TGTGCCAGCAGCTTGGGCGGGGTAGCTTTCTTT
CASSLGGVAFF
>.|TRBV19|TRBD1|TRBJ2-1
TGTGCCAGTAAACCGGGACAGGGCTCTTTCAATGAGCAGTTCTTC
CASKPGQGSFNEQFF
>.|TRBV25-1|TRBD2|TRBJ2-7
TGTGCCAGCAGTGAGGCGGGAGGGCCTCTGTACGAGCAGTACTTC
CASSEAGGPLYEQYF
>.|TRBV5-1|.|TRBJ1-1
TGCGCCAGCAGCTACGGTAGTGGCACTGAAGCTTTCTTT
CASSYGSGTEAFF
>.|TRBV7-2|.|TRBJ2-1
TGTGCCAGCCGCTTCGGGGCGGAGCCCTACAATGAGCAGTTCTTC
CASRFGAEPYNEQFF
>.|TRBV11-2|TRBD1|TRBJ1-2
TGTGCCAGCAGCTTAGGTACAGGGGGCGCTTGGGGCTACACCTTC
CASSLGTGGAWGYTF
>.|TRBV5-1|.|TRBJ2-7
TGCGCCAGCAGCCTATCCCCGGGACTCGGATACGAGCAGTACTTC
CASSLSPGLGYEQYF
>.|TRBV15|TRBD1|TRBJ1-1
TGTGCCACCAGCAGAGTGCGACAGGGGAACACTGAAGCTTTCTTT
CATSRVRQGNTEAFF
>.|TRBV6-5|.|TRBJ2-7
TGTGCCAGCTCTCGTGGATGGTCCTACGAGCAGTACTTC
CASSRGWSYEQYF
>once|TRBV6-5|.|TRBJ1-5
TGTGCCAGCAGTTACTCGTGGAGTGGAAGACCCCAGCATTTT
CASSYSWSGRPQHF
>.|TRBV9|.|TRBJ1-1
TGTGCCAGCAGCGTAGCCCCACAGGGAGACACTGAAGCTTTCTTT
CASSVAPQGDTEAFF
>.|TRBV14|TRBD1|TRBJ1-4
TGTGCCAGCAGCCAAGCCGGGACAGGGACTGAAAAACTGTTTTTT
CASSQAGTGTEKLFF
>.|TRBV5-8|.|TRBJ1-6
TGTGCCAGCAGCCGCTCACAACTAGACGGGCGCGGTTCACCCCTCCACTTT
CASSRSQLDGRGSPLHF
>once|TRBV7-9|.|TRBJ2-3
TGTGCCAGCAGCTCCGGGGGAAGCACAGATACGCAGTATTTT
CASSSGGSTDTQYF
>.|TRBV7-3|.|TRBJ2-2
TGTGCCAGCAGCCGCGGGGTTAACACCGGGGAGCTGTTTTTT
CASSRGVNTGELFF
>.|TRBV19|.|TRBJ1-5
TGTGCCAGTAGGCCGGAAAGGGGGCCCCAGCATTTT
CASRPERGPQHF
>.|TRBV4-1|TRBD1|TRBJ1-2
TGCGCCAGCAGCCAAGGGGACAGGAACTATGGCTACACCTTC
CASSQGDRNYGYTF
>.|TRBV15|.|TRBJ1-2
TGTGCCACCAGCGCCGGGCCGGATACGAGCTATGGCTACACCTTC
CATSAGPDTSYGYTF
>.|TRBV7-2|.|TRBJ1-4
TGTGCCAGCAGCTTAACAGGGTTGGGTGAAAAACTGTTTTTT
CASSLTGLGEKLFF
>.|TRBV11-2|.|TRBJ1-2
TGTGCCAGCAGCTTGGGACGAACGGGCTACACCTTC
CASSLGRTGYTF